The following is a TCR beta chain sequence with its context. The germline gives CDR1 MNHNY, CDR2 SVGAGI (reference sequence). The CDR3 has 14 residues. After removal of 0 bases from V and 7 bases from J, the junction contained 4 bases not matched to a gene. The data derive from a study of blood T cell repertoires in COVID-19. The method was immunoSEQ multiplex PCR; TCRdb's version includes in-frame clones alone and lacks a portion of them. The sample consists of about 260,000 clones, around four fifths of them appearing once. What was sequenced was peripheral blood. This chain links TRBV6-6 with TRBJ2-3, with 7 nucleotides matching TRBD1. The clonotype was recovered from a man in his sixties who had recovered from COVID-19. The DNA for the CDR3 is TGTGCCAGCAGTTACTCAGGGGGCGTGTATACGCAGTATTTT. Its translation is CASSYSGGVYTQYF.